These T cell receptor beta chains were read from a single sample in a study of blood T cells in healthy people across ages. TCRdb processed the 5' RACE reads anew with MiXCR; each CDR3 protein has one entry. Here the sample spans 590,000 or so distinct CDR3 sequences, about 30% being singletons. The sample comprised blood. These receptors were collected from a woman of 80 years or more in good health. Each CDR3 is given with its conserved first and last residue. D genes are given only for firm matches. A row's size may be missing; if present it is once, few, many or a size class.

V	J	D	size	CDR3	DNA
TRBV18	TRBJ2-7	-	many	CASSPRGHEQYF	TGTGCCAGCTCACCACGGGGGCACGAGCAGTACTTC
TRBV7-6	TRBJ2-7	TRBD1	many	CASSLGQPSYEQYF	TGTGCCAGCAGCCTGGGACAGCCCTCCTACGAGCAGTACTTC
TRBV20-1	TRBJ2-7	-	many	CSASPGWTLYEQYF	TGCAGTGCTAGCCCAGGTTGGACATTGTACGAGCAGTACTTC
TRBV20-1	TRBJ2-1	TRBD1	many	CSALTGGLVNEQFF	TGCAGTGCTCTGACAGGGGGCCTCGTCAATGAGCAGTTCTTC
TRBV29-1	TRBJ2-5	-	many	CSVGGGAQETQYF	TGCAGCGTTGGGGGGGGGGCACAAGAGACCCAGTACTTC
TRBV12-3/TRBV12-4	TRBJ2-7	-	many	CASSLSQAYEQYF	TGTGCCAGCAGTTTATCACAGGCCTACGAGCAGTACTTC
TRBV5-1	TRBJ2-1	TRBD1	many	CASSLLTGSIDEQFF	TGCGCCAGCAGCCTCCTGACAGGGAGTATCGATGAGCAGTTCTTC
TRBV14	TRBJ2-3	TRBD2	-	CASSRRGLAGTDTQYF	TGTGCCAGCAGCCGACGCGGACTAGCGGGCACAGATACGCAGTATTTT
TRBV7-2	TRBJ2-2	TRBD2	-	CASSLALAGGSSTGELFF	TGTGCCAGCAGCTTGGCGCTAGCGGGGGGGTCGAGCACCGGGGAGCTGTTTTTT
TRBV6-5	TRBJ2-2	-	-	CASSRFPGELFF	TGTGCCAGCAGTCGCTTTCCCGGGGAGCTGTTTTTT
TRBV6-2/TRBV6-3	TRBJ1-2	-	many	CASSYNYGYTF	TGTGCCAGCAGTTACAACTATGGCTACACCTTC
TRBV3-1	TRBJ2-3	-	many	CASSQSGGAVDTQYF	TGTGCCAGCAGCCAGAGTGGAGGGGCAGTAGATACGCAGTATTTT